This TCR beta chain was recorded in a study of regulatory T cells in long-lasting Graves disease. Many counts were recorded for this clonotype. The CDR3 is made up of 12 amino acids. V shed 7 bases and J shed 5 bases, with 11 bases lying between them. Germline V gene data show CDR1 as MDHEN and CDR2 as SYDVKM. Arm-PCR of CDR3 regions and iRepertoire HTBI primers were used to build TCR beta libraries. Using its own MiXCR run on the multiplex PCR reads, TCRdb lists one record per CDR3 protein. Of approximately 400,000 distinct CDR3 sequences listed, 20% to 25% are singletons. Sample time point: persistent/refractory GD, antithyroid drugs over 5 years with positive TRAb. Following extraction of RNA from PBMCs, that RNA was used to make the TCR library.

The sample consisted of peripheral blood mononuclear cells (PBMCs), taken when the disease was refractory, from a patient treated with antithyroid drugs. The chain joins TRBV28 to TRBJ1-1; D gene ambiguous. The receptor's source is a female donor with Graves disease. The CDR3 nucleotides read TGTGCCAGCAACTCCGGGTGGACTGAAGCTTTCTTT. Residues: CASNSGWTEAFF.